These T cell receptor beta chains were read from a single sample in a study of T cells in localized non-small cell lung cancer. Data came from immunoSEQ multiplex PCR; TCRdb stores just in-frame clones and leaves some out. The profile shows roughly 70,000 clones, about nine tenths of them singletons. Material: peripheral blood, obtained before any cancer treatment. These receptors were collected from a male donor aged 60 or older with stage III squamous cell lung carcinoma. The CDR3 runs from the conserved cysteine through the conserved F or W. D genes are given only for firm matches. Only some rows state a clone size, as once, few, many or a class for expanded clones.

size	V	J	D	CDR3	DNA
NA	TRBV6-5	TRBJ1-3	NA	CASSLSGISGNTIYF	TGTGCCAGCAGTTTGTCAGGGATCTCTGGAAACACCATATATTTT
NA	TRBV5-5	TRBJ1-5	NA	CASSSINQPQHF	TGTGCCAGCAGCTCCATAAATCAGCCCCAGCATTTT
NA	TRBV7-8	TRBJ1-5	NA	CASSLAPGQSSSPQHF	TGTGCCAGCAGCTTAGCGCCAGGACAGTCATCCTCGCCCCAGCATTTT
NA	TRBV7-3	TRBJ2-7	NA	CASSPQEGSHEQYF	TGTGCCAGCAGCCCCCAGGAGGGTAGCCACGAGCAGTACTTC
few	TRBV7-9	TRBJ2-1	NA	CASSLGREYNEQFF	TGTGCCAGCAGCTTAGGCAGGGAGTACAATGAGCAGTTCTTC
NA	TRBV7-2	TRBJ2-2	NA	CASSLQQGGSRELFF	TGTGCCAGCAGCCTCCAACAGGGAGGATCGAGGGAGCTGTTTTTT
NA	TRBV5-8	TRBJ1-5	NA	CASSDRVNSNQPQHF	TGTGCCAGCAGCGACCGTGTGAATAGCAATCAGCCCCAGCATTTT
NA	TRBV7-9	TRBJ1-5	TRBD1	CASSLPGTGPHQPQHF	TGTGCCAGCAGCTTGCCCGGGACAGGGCCCCATCAGCCCCAGCATTTT
NA	TRBV2	TRBJ2-7	NA	CASRVREQYF	TGTGCCAGCAGGGTAAGAGAGCAGTACTTC
few	TRBV19	TRBJ2-1	NA	CASYEGGSSYNEQFF	TGTGCCAGTTATGAGGGGGGGTCCTCCTACAATGAGCAGTTCTTC
NA	TRBV5-4	TRBJ2-1	NA	CASSPTGDNEQFF	TGTGCCAGCAGCCCTACAGGAGACAATGAGCAGTTCTTC
NA	TRBV7-9	TRBJ1-4	NA	CASTQGREAEKLFF	TGTGCCAGCACCCAAGGAAGGGAGGCGGAGAAACTGTTTTTT
NA	TRBV29-1	TRBJ1-1	NA	CSVEDHVPEAFF	TGCAGCGTTGAAGACCATGTGCCTGAAGCTTTCTTT
NA	TRBV28	TRBJ2-1	NA	CASTLGPGDAYNEQFF	TGTGCCAGCACCCTCGGGCCAGGGGACGCATACAATGAGCAGTTCTTC
NA	TRBV6-6	TRBJ1-5	TRBD1	CASSYSGTGGDQPQHF	TGTGCCAGCAGTTACTCCGGGACAGGGGGCGATCAGCCCCAGCATTTT
few	TRBV5-4	TRBJ1-2	NA	CASSLAPTVPNYGYTF	TGTGCCAGCAGCTTGGCCCCGACAGTACCTAACTATGGCTACACCTTC
NA	TRBV5-1	TRBJ2-5	NA	CASSTPAEETQYF	TGCGCCAGCAGCACGCCGGCCGAAGAGACCCAGTACTTC
NA	TRBV7-2	TRBJ2-4	NA	CASSPQTGRNIQYF	TGTGCCAGCAGCCCTCAGACAGGGAGGAACATTCAGTACTTC
NA	TRBV10-3	TRBJ1-2	NA	CASSEGGGYTF	TGTGCCAGTTCGGAGGGGGGTGGCTACACCTTC
once	TRBV29-1	TRBJ2-6	TRBD1	CSVGGQSSGANVLTF	TGCAGCGTTGGGGGACAGAGCTCTGGGGCCAACGTCCTGACTTTC
NA	TRBV7-2	TRBJ1-2	NA	CASSRDIDGGYTF	TGTGCCAGCAGCCGAGACATCGACGGGGGCTACACCTTC
NA	TRBV6-5	TRBJ2-1	TRBD1	CASSPQGNEQFF	TGTGCCAGCAGTCCACAGGGGAATGAGCAGTTCTTC
NA	TRBV6-5	TRBJ1-2	TRBD1	CASRGTANYGYTF	TGTGCCAGCAGAGGGACAGCGAACTATGGCTACACCTTC
NA	TRBV5-1	TRBJ1-2	NA	CASSLGQGPSTF	TGCGCCAGCAGCTTGGGGCAGGGCCCCTCCACCTTC
NA	TRBV2	TRBJ1-2	NA	CASSEDSFIYGYTF	TGTGCCAGCAGTGAAGATTCCTTTATTTATGGCTACACCTTC
NA	TRBV7-9	TRBJ2-3	NA	CASSLYGDTQYF	TGTGCCAGCAGCTTATATGGAGATACGCAGTATTTT